This TCR beta chain was sequenced during a study of OX40 agonist ivuxolimab in advanced cancers. Study at large: Melanoma, hepatocellular carcinoma, head and neck or renal cell cancer occurred in dose-escalation patients.

This table comes from immunoSEQ multiplex PCR, and its TCRdb copy is limited to in-frame clones, with some not included. Here the sample spans some 9,800 clones, 77% being singletons. Trimming removed 4 bases from V and 1 base from J, with 14 bases in between. The CDR3 is made up of 15 amino acids. Germline lookup yields CDR1 MNHEY and CDR2 SMNVEV (reference sequence). Sequenced here: CD4+ or CD8+ T cells sorted from blood, sampled in a trial of the OX40 agonist ivuxolimab. The TCR was taken from an adult with an advanced solid tumor such as melanoma, head and neck, liver or kidney cancer. J is TRBJ2-7 and V is TRBV27; D perhaps matches TRBD1 (6 bases). The CDR3, as DNA: TGTGCCAGCAGTTGGGGACACCTCTTTTCCTACGAGCAGTACTTC. Translation gives CASSWGHLFSYEQYF.